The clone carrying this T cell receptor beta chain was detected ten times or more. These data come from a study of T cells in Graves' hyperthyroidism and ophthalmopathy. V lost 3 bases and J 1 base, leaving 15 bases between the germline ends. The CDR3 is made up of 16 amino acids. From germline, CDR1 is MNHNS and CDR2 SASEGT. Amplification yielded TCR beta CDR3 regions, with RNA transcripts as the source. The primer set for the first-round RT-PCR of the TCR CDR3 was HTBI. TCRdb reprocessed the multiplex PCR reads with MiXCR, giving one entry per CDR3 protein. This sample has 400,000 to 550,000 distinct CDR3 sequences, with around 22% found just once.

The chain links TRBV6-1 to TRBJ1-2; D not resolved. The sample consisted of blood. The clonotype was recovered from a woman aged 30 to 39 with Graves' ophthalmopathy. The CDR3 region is CASSDRSRNSNYGYTF. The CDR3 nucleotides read TGTGCCAGCAGTGACAGGTCCCGGAACAGTAACTATGGCTACACCTTC.